A selection of T cell receptor beta chains follows, all from one sample in a study of Graves' ophthalmopathy and Graves' hyperthyroidism. TCRdb used MiXCR to reprocess the multiplex PCR reads, holding one entry per CDR3 protein. Found here are about 620,000 distinct CDR3 sequences, about a fifth of them singletons; the top ten hold around 7%. Sequenced sample: peripheral blood. All receptors come from a woman in her late teens or twenties with stable Graves' hyperthyroidism. Some clones in this sample may be carry-over from other donors' samples. CDR3s include the opening cysteine and the closing phenylalanine or tryptophan. The D gene is left open where the match is weak. Clone size appears in some rows only: once, few, many, or a class for an expanded clone.

NA | 14 | NA | TRBJ2-7 | TRBV4-1 | TGCGCCAGCAGCCAAATTCAGGGTCCCTACGAGCAGTACTTC | CASSQIQGPYEQYF
NA | 13 | many | TRBJ2-4 | TRBV9 | TGTGCCAGCAGCGTAAAAGGTGCGGGGGCTCAGTACTTC | CASSVKGAGAQYF
TRBD1 | 16 | NA | TRBJ1-2 | TRBV19 | TGTGCCAGTACTTGGGAACCGGGACAGCCAACCTATGGCTACACCTTC | CASTWEPGQPTYGYTF
TRBD2 | 19 | NA | TRBJ2-2 | TRBV5-6 | TGTGCCAGCAGCCATCCGAGGTTTAGCGGGAGCTCGGATACCGGGGAGCTGTTTTTT | CASSHPRFSGSSDTGELFF
NA | 15 | many | TRBJ1-2 | TRBV30 | TGTGCCTGGAATGCAGAATTTATCTCTAACTATGGCTACACCTTC | CAWNAEFISNYGYTF
NA | 16 | many | TRBJ2-7 | TRBV29-1 | TGCAGCGCCCGGGCGGGTGGTGGGCCCTCAACCTACGAGCAGTACTTC | CSARAGGGPSTYEQYF
NA | 16 | NA | TRBJ2-4 | TRBV20-1 | NA | CSARDWAGGAGPGIHF
TRBD1 | 14 | NA | TRBJ2-5 | TRBV6-1 | TGTGCCAGCATCAGAGGGACAGCGCAAGAGACCCAGTACTTC | CASIRGTAQETQYF
NA | 18 | many | TRBJ1-1 | TRBV7-8 | TGTGCCAGCAGCTTAGCGCGGCAGCGGACGGCACTGAACACTGAAGCTTTCTTT | CASSLARQRTALNTEAFF
NA | 16 | many | TRBJ1-5 | TRBV20-1 | TGCAGTGTTAGGGGGGGGACAAAGACCAGCAATCAGCCCCAGCATTTT | CSVRGGTKTSNQPQHF
NA | 16 | many | TRBJ2-4 | TRBV28 | TGTGCCAGCAGCTGGGGGCGGGATGTGGACAAAAACATTCAGTACTTC | CASSWGRDVDKNIQYF
NA | 13 | many | TRBJ1-2 | TRBV10-2 | TGCGCCAGCAAAGAGCCCTACCCCTATGGCTACACCTTC | CASKEPYPYGYTF
NA | 14 | many | TRBJ2-5 | TRBV27 | TGTGCCAGCAGCACCAGGGGCCGGGGAGAGACCCAGTACTTC | CASSTRGRGETQYF
NA | 11 | many | TRBJ1-2 | TRBV20-1 | TGCAGCCTCTGGGTTAACTATGGCTACACCTTC | CSLWVNYGYTF
NA | 14 | NA | TRBJ1-1 | TRBV6-1 | TGTGCCAGCAGTGAATCAGGGGAAGGGACTGAAGCTTTCTTT | CASSESGEGTEAFF
NA | 13 | NA | TRBJ2-5 | TRBV19 | TGTGCCAGTAGTATGTGGATGAGAGAGACCCAGTACTTC | CASSMWMRETQYF
NA | 14 | NA | TRBJ2-7 | TRBV5-1 | TGCGCCAGCAGCGTGACAGGTCCCCTCTTCGAGCAGTACTTC | CASSVTGPLFEQYF
NA | 15 | many | TRBJ2-2 | TRBV12-3/TRBV12-4 | TGTGCCAGCAGTTCAAGAGAAGCGAACACCGGGGAGCTGTTTTTT | CASSSREANTGELFF